These 7 T cell receptor beta chains share one sample of origin, sequenced in a study of PD-1 blockade in classical Hodgkin lymphoma. The data were produced by immunoSEQ multiplex PCR, yet TCRdb's version contains in-frame clones alone and is incomplete. Of tens of thousands of clones detected, about 91% appear once; the ten largest clones hold about 10%. Each of the patients experienced relapse following autologous stem cell transplantation, and their brentuximab vedotin exposure differed. The sample in question was peripheral blood mononuclear cells (PBMCs), obtained before the second cycle of nivolumab. Every receptor here comes from a human donor with classical Hodgkin lymphoma.

The genes are TRBV12-5 and TRBJ1-5, with 12 nucleotides matching TRBD1. The V segment lost 4 bases and the J segment 0 bases; nucleotides outside the gene matches: 1. The germline gives CDR1 LGHNT, CDR2 FRNRAP. This CDR3 comprises 16 residues. In DNA form, the CDR3 reads TGTGCTAGTGGTTGGGGACAGGGGGCTAGCAATCAGCCCCAGCATTTT. Translation gives CASGWGQGASNQPQHF. The variable domain in full, with the rest retrieved from reference TRBV12-5 and TRBJ1-5, is DARVTQTPRHKVTEMGQEVTMRCQPILGHNTVFWYRQTMMQGLELLAYFRNRAPLDDSGMPKDRFSAEMPDATLATLKIQPSEPRDSAVYFCASGWGQGASNQPQHFGDGTRLSIL.

The chain couples TRBV28 to TRBJ1-1, with D perhaps TRBD1 (5 bases). The CDR3 contains 15 residues. The germline gives CDR1 MDHEN, CDR2 SYDVKM. V lost 7 bases to trimming and J lost 1 base, with 16 bases between them. The CDR3 loop is CASIGAWPGNTEAFF. CDR3 DNA: TGTGCCAGCATAGGGGCATGGCCCGGGAACACTGAAGCTTTCTTT.

The V and J genes are TRBV28 and TRBJ2-7; 7 bases align to TRBD2. The CDR3 is 16 amino acids. The trim removed 5 bases at V and 1 base at J, leaving 11 bases unmatched. CDR1 and CDR2 (germline): MDHEN, SYDVKM. DNA for the CDR3: TGTGCCAGCAGTCCCCTTCCCGGGACTACGTCCTACGAGCAGTACTTC. Its translation: CASSPLPGTTSYEQYF. Full variable domain (missing parts from reference TRBV28 and TRBJ2-7): DVKVTQSSRYLVKRTGEKVFLECVQDMDHENMFWYRQDPGLGLRLIYFSYDVKMKEKGDIPEGYSVSREKKERFSLILESASTNQTSMYLCASSPLPGTTSYEQYFGPGTRLTVT.

The chain is built from TRBV6-1 and TRBJ1-2; 10 bases map to TRBD1. V lost 4 bases and J lost 6; bases outside the gene matches: 17. CDR3 length: 18 amino acids. Germline lookup yields CDR1 MNHNS and CDR2 SASEGT. The CDR3 DNA sequence: TGTGCCAGCAGTGCCTACCGGGACAGGGGCTCATTCGGTGATGGCTACACCTTC. Translating it yields CASSAYRDRGSFGDGYTF.

This clone has a handful of counts. The rearrangement links TRBV19 to TRBJ1-5; 10 bases fit TRBD1. Germline CDR1 LNHDA, CDR2 SQIVND (reference sequence). With 3 bases clipped from V and 5 bases from J, the junction kept 7 bases outside the gene matches. The CDR3 consists of 16 residues. The CDR3 here is CASSIWTGGRDQPQHF. DNA of the CDR3: TGTGCCAGTAGTATCTGGACAGGGGGAAGGGATCAGCCCCAGCATTTT. The full variable domain, its missing parts supplied by reference TRBV19 and TRBJ1-5, is DGGITQSPKYLFRKEGQNVTLSCEQNLNHDAMYWYRQDPGQGLRLIYYSQIVNDFQKGDIAEGYSVSREKKESFPLTVTSAQKNPTAFYLCASSIWTGGRDQPQHFGDGTRLSIL.

This clone was seen once. The chain employs TRBV28 and TRBJ2-1, with D tentatively TRBD2 (5 bases). The ends were cut back, 6 bases at V and 4 bases at J, with 10 bases in the middle. The CDR3 is 13 residues long. Germline CDR1 is MDHEN and CDR2 is SYDVKM. The chain's CDR3 is CASRAEGYNEQFF. The CDR3 coding sequence is TGTGCCAGCAGAGCCGAGGGATACAATGAGCAGTTCTTC. Based on the CDR3 plus reference TRBV28 and TRBJ2-1, the full variable domain is DVKVTQSSRYLVKRTGEKVFLECVQDMDHENMFWYRQDPGLGLRLIYFSYDVKMKEKGDIPEGYSVSREKKERFSLILESASTNQTSMYLCASRAEGYNEQFFGPGTRLTVL.

This clone was seen once. The chain employs TRBV2 and TRBJ2-7; possible D gene TRBD2, 7 bases. Germline CDR1 SNHLY, CDR2 FYNNEI. V was cut by 3 bases and J by 6 bases, with 24 bases left in between. This CDR3 spans 17 amino acids. The CDR3 DNA follows: TGTGCCAGCAGTGAGGAGGGGGGGCCGGCCTTCTACAGCGAGCAGTACTTC. Translated: CASSEEGGPAFYSEQYF. Combining the CDR3 with reference TRBV2 and TRBJ2-7 gives the whole variable domain EPEVTQTPSHQVTQMGQEVILRCVPISNHLYFYWYRQILGQKVEFLVSFYNNEISEKSEIFDDQFSVERPDGSNFTLKIRSTKLEDSAMYFCASSEEGGPAFYSEQYFGPGTRLTVT.